The 17 T cell receptor beta chains below were found in one sample sequenced in a study of CD8 T cells in Susac syndrome. Random hexamers served to reverse transcribe roughly 0.5 to 1 ug RNA. TCRdb called the immunoSEQ multiplex PCR reads again in MiXCR, with one record for every CDR3 protein. Counted here are around 150,000 distinct CDR3 sequences, approximately 95% occurring once; the ten biggest clones make up 0.15% to 0.2%. Source material: CD8+ T cells from PBMCs. Every receptor here comes from a human donor with Susac syndrome.

Only one count was recorded for this clonotype. The rearrangement joins TRBV20-1 to TRBJ2-7; TRBD1 is a possible D gene (6 bases). This CDR3 region has 14 residues. Between the trimmed V and J ends, which lost 5 bases and 6 bases, there was a span of 20 bases. The germline CDR1 and CDR2 sequences are DFQATT and SNEGSKA (reference sequence). CDR3 coding DNA: TGCAGTGCTCCCTTCACAGGGTTGACCGCCGAGCAGTACTTC. Protein sequence: CSAPFTGLTAEQYF.

The chain uses TRBV30 and TRBJ2-1, with D hard to call. The V gene lost 2 bases and the J gene lost 8 bases, with 16 bases spanning the gap. The CDR3 contains 14 residues. CDR1 and CDR2 (germline): GTSNPN, SVGIG (reference sequence). The CDR3 coding sequence is TGTGCCTGGAGTCCAGACGACCCGAGCGATGAGCAGTTCTTC. It encodes CAWSPDDPSDEQFF.

A single count supports this clonotype. V and J are TRBV3-1 and TRBJ2-1; 9 bases map to TRBD2. This CDR3 is 14 amino acids long. V lost 8 bases, J lost 7 bases, and 9 bases stayed unmatched. Germline V gene lookup returns CDR1 LGHDT and CDR2 YNNKEL (reference sequence). CDR3 nucleotides: TGTGCCAGCTTATTAGCGGGAGAGGGGAATGAGCAGTTCTTC. Its translation: CASLLAGEGNEQFF.

The chain is built from TRBV20-1 and TRBJ2-1; tentatively, D is TRBD1 or TRBD2 (5 bases each). The CDR3 covers 11 residues. Trimming took 6 bases from V and 2 from J, leaving 5 bases between them. Germline V gene sequence: CDR1 DFQATT, CDR2 SNEGSKA (reference sequence). This chain's CDR3 is CSAGAYNEQFF. The DNA for the CDR3 is TGCAGTGCGGGGGCCTACAATGAGCAGTTCTTC.

This chain joins TRBV11-2 and TRBJ2-2; D is possibly TRBD1 (5 bases). V shed 7 bases and J shed 7 bases, with 25 bases lying between them. This CDR3 is built from 17 residues. Germline CDR1 is SGHAT and CDR2 is FQNNGV. CDR3 sequence (DNA): TGTGCCAGCACCCTAGTGCGGACGACAGCACCGGGCGGGGAGCTGTTTTTT. Its translation is CASTLVRTTAPGGELFF. Filled out from reference TRBV11-2 and TRBJ2-2, the complete variable domain reads EAGVAQSPRYKIIEKRQSVAFWCNPISGHATLYWYQQILGQGPKLLIQFQNNGVVDDSQLPKDRFSAERLKGVDSTLKIQPAKLEDSAVYLCASTLVRTTAPGGELFFGEGSRLTVL.

The J gene is TRBJ2-1, the V gene TRBV30, with 9 bases identical to TRBD2. The CDR3 has 13 residues. Germline V gene lookup returns CDR1 GTSNPN and CDR2 SVGIG (reference sequence). V shed 5 bases, J shed 10 bases, and the junction held 9 bases outside the gene matches. In DNA form, the CDR3 reads TGTGCCTGGTCTTGGGGTAGCGGGAGCGAGCAGTTCTTC. The encoded protein is CAWSWGSGSEQFF. The full variable domain, its missing parts supplied by reference TRBV30 and TRBJ2-1, is SQTIHQWPATLVQPVGSPLSLECTVEGTSNPNLYWYRQAAGRGLQLLFYSVGIGQISSEVPQNLSASRPQDRQFILSSKKLLLSDSGFYLCAWSWGSGSEQFFGPGTRLTVL.

The chain recombines TRBV7-2 with TRBJ1-4, with D possibly matching TRBD1 (6 bases). Germline V lookup: CDR1 SGHTA, CDR2 FQGNSA. V shed 5 bases and J shed 4 bases, with 14 bases lying between them. This CDR3 is built from 15 residues. The CDR3 loop is CASSVFGGINEKLFF. DNA of the CDR3: TGTGCCAGCAGCGTCTTCGGGGGCATTAATGAAAAACTGTTTTTT.

The V and J genes are TRBV13 and TRBJ2-2; 9 positions agree with TRBD2. V dropped 5 bases and J dropped 0; count of bases not matched to a gene: 1. The CDR3 totals 15 residues. In germline, CDR1 is PRHDT, CDR2 FYEKMQ (reference sequence). The CDR3 protein is CASSRLAANTGELFF. In DNA form, the CDR3 reads TGTGCCAGCAGCCGACTAGCGGCGAACACCGGGGAGCTGTTTTTT.

J is TRBJ1-1 and V is TRBV20-1, with TRBD1 identical over 8 bases. CDR1 and CDR2 (germline): DFQATT, SNEGSKA (reference sequence). V trimming: 7 bases; J trimming: 1 base; junction bases outside the gene matches: 14. The CDR3 runs to 16 residues. This CDR3 reads CSVPVLPGTGNTEAFF. The CDR3 nucleotides read TGCAGTGTCCCCGTTCTACCCGGGACAGGGAACACTGAAGCTTTCTTT.

The chain joins TRBV4-2 to TRBJ2-1; 10 nucleotides match TRBD2. The CDR3 totals 16 residues. From germline, CDR1 is LGHNA and CDR2 YNFKEQ. The ends lost 1 base at V and 5 bases at J; junction bases unmatched: 5. In nucleotides, the CDR3 is TGTGCCAGCAGCCAAGTAGCCGGACTAGCGGACAATGAGCAGTTCTTC. This translates into CASSQVAGLADNEQFF.

The chain joins TRBV27 to TRBJ1-1; unclear D gene. With 6 bases removed from V and 7 bases from J, the gap between germline ends came to 3 bases. This CDR3 is 9 amino acids long. Germline V gene lookup returns CDR1 MNHEY and CDR2 SMNVEV (reference sequence). The CDR3 coding sequence is TGTGCCAGCAGCCTTGAAGCTTTCTTT. The encoded protein is CASSLEAFF.

The chain has TRBV6-2 or TRBV6-3 and TRBJ1-1; no definite D call. In germline, CDR1 is MNHEY, CDR2 SVGEGT. There are 12 residues in the CDR3. V dropped 9 bases and J dropped 4 bases, with 12 bases sitting between them. The CDR3 region is CASLLGGTEAFF. CDR3 sequence (DNA): TGTGCCAGTCTTTTGGGCGGCACTGAAGCTTTCTTT.

The V and J genes are TRBV20-1 and TRBJ2-7; D is unresolved. There are 13 residues in the CDR3. Trimming pared 0 bases from V and 1 base from J, leaving 7 bases between. Germline CDR1 reads DFQATT; CDR2 reads SNEGSKA (reference sequence). DNA of the CDR3: TGCAGTGCTAGAGACCTGTTTTCCTACGAGCAGTACTTC. Protein: CSARDLFSYEQYF.

This clonotype came up once. The chain recombines TRBV27 with TRBJ1-1; a possible D gene is TRBD1 (6 bases). With 7 bases removed from V and 0 bases from J, the gap between germline ends came to 18 bases. Germline V lookup: CDR1 MNHEY, CDR2 SMNVEV (reference sequence). This CDR3 has 16 amino acids. The CDR3 region is CASMMTGGGMNTEAFF. DNA for the CDR3: TGTGCCAGCATGATGACAGGAGGCGGCATGAACACTGAAGCTTTCTTT.

This rearrangement joins TRBV20-1 to TRBJ1-2; a possible D gene is TRBD1 (6 bases). Trimming pared 3 bases from V and 8 bases from J, leaving 13 bases between. Germline V lookup: CDR1 DFQATT, CDR2 SNEGSKA (reference sequence). The CDR3 contains 12 residues. The CDR3 DNA is TGCAGTGCTAGGCCGACAGGAGGAGGCTACACCTTC. It encodes CSARPTGGGYTF.

V is TRBV9 and J is TRBJ1-5; a weak D match, TRBD1 (5 bases). Deletions cut 5 bases from V and 6 bases from J, with 18 bases between. Looked up from germline, CDR1 is SGDLS and CDR2 is YYNGEE. This CDR3 has 15 amino acids. The CDR3 DNA is TGTGCCAGCAGTACATTCGGGACTGGGGGTCAGCCCCAGCATTTT. Protein: CASSTFGTGGQPQHF.

The genes are TRBV5-6 and TRBJ2-4; possible D gene TRBD1, 6 bases. V was pared by 2 bases and J by 4 bases, with 10 bases between. The CDR3 spans 14 residues. Germline V gene data show CDR1 as SGHDT and CDR2 as YYEEEE. The CDR3 reads CASSLQGEKNIQYF. For the CDR3, the DNA is TGTGCCAGCAGCTTACAGGGAGAGAAAAACATTCAGTACTTC.